This T cell receptor (delta chain) is drawn from a study of gamma-delta T cells after stem cell transplantation. Germline V gives CDR1 GEAIGNYY, CDR2 EKD. There are 21 residues in the CDR3. TCRdb reanalysed the RT-PCR reads with CATT. The sample contains more than 4,500 delta-chain clones, about 1.9% of which appear only once. Comment on this clone: A read error may produce the germline difference seen at one junction end.

Material: gamma-delta T cells. This TCR was recovered from a human donor. It is not recorded whose cells these are; they may come from a transplant donor. This chain joins TRDV2 and TRDJ2, with TRDD3 identical over 8 bases. CDR3 sequence reads: CACDTGDLGIHPPALTARLFF. In DNA, the CDR3 is TGTGCCTGTGACACCGGAGATCTGGGGATACATCCCCCGGCTTTGACAGCACGACTCTTCTTT.